This T cell receptor (beta chain) was recorded in a study of cytomegalovirus exposure and HLA in healthy donors (dated by TCRdb to the late 2010s). For the study in its entirety: An earlier analysis of some 620 of the donors reported around 280 Gb of sequence data and around 100 million unique TCR beta sequences obtained from some 170 million T cells. The genetic ancestry cluster associated with self-reported Caucasian donors included about 84% of the approximately 430 genotyped donors. Class I and class II HLA loci were covered by the typing at four-digit resolution. Typing coverage varied by locus: about 620-630 donors for A, B, C, DRB1 and DQB1; some 520 for DQA1; over 600 for DPA1; some 470 for DPB1. On average, 235,054 unique TCR beta nucleotide sequences were sequenced per donor among about 400 genotyped donors of the cohort, with around 19% of those sequences being non-productive. Every repertoire in the discovery cohort had been generated on one and the same sequencing platform. Roughly 300 gigabases of sequencing data and approximately 92 million unique TCR sequences made up an early release that covered under 750 HLA-typed donors. Genome-wide SNP genotypes for about 65% of the roughly 670 donors were used in a later genetic analysis, which treated that subset as a discovery cohort. A later analysis re-examined previously published TCR beta repertoires from several hundred donors and added high-resolution HLA genotyping to investigate patterns of TCR occurrence. High-throughput TCR immunosequencing, statistical association of individual TCRs with disease status, and machine learning were combined to predict cytomegalovirus infection status. Besides the first cohort of 550 to 750 subjects, a separate validation cohort made up of roughly 130 different subjects was used. Five DR-DQ haplotypes were handled as single units for association and clustering, since linkage in the cohort was strong. The study used immunosequencing to profile the T cell repertoires of approximately 690 subjects and linked those repertoires to cytomegalovirus serostatus. Donor age, sex, ethnicity and CMV serostatus were compiled alongside the repertoire data. In an earlier analysis of roughly 540 of the donors, high-throughput TCR beta sequencing was used to judge whether each TCR beta V gene segment behaved as functional or pseudogenic. The study aimed to test whether signatures of past pathogen exposure could be identified by cataloging public T cell receptors. Rather than using new phenotypic data, the later analysis identified candidate immune exposures from TCR beta sequences and from how often those sequences occurred across donors. Paper-wide results and their limitations: An association between a missense DCLRE1C variant and V-gene and J-gene trimming of TCR beta chains was found in a later genetic analysis and replicated in an independent cohort. A cluster of highly shared sequence variants was judged likely to represent a technical artifact of the sequencing pipeline. In an earlier analysis of some 540 of the donors, most TCR beta V segments appeared in productive rearrangements about 90% or about 30% of the time, broadly matching IMGT annotations. The classifier was reported to diagnose cytomegalovirus status with high specificity and sensitivity in both the original cohort and the validation cohort. Because HLA typing was missing for some donors at each locus, association tests included only the typed subset. In a later genetic analysis, fewer N-insertions in productive TCRs were reported among donors in an Asian-associated ancestry cluster than the roughly 640-donor mean. In a later analysis, most CMV-associated TCR beta chains were found to appear HLA-restricted, with HLA associations seemingly driven largely by CMV exposure. In a later analysis, 16,951 TCR beta sequences were associated with specific HLA alleles at a false discovery rate of 0.05. This cohort had only TCR beta chains sequenced, and the lack of alpha or paired-chain data limited which features could be detected. Immune exposure information for the cohort was limited to CMV serostatus. When HLA alleles, especially DR and DQ, strongly co-occurred, attributing TCR associations to individual alleles was difficult. A further reported finding was that TCR beta sequences accurately predicted the HLA-A and HLA-B alleles for most subjects in the first cohort. Most TCR sequences were seen in very few donors, while some public TCRs were found in many individuals. According to the authors, the approach could potentially be generalized to other disease states and immunological phenotypes. A few of the identified cytomegalovirus-associated TCR beta chains were confirmed in vitro to be specific for cytomegalovirus antigens. In a later analysis, several top co-occurrence clusters were reported to appear linked to parvovirus B19, influenza, CMV and Epstein-Barr virus. Compared with equally common non-associated chains, HLA-associated TCR beta chains in a later analysis were more clonally expanded and had lower generation probabilities. Roughly uniform sequencing depth across donors was assumed in presence/absence analyses, although this assumption may not hold. In the study, approximately 160 TCR beta chains were listed as associated with cytomegalovirus. In a later analysis, the rate of TCR association differed among HLA loci, with DRB1 alleles having the most associated TCRs and HLA-C alleles having the fewest. Linkage disequilibrium might explain the correlated functional status among segregating V segments, but an unknown experimental factor could not be ruled out. The earlier analysis of about 600 of the donors excluded some 15 rarely observed V segments, including chromosome 9 orphons, because counts were too low.

Library construction relied on the immunoSEQ multiplex PCR assay. The multiplex PCR relied on a mix of 60 forward primers for TCR Vbeta segments and 13 reverse primers for TCR Jbeta segments. The CDR3 region of rearranged TCR beta genes was amplified from genomic DNA by a multiplex PCR assay. Amplified TCR beta libraries were sequenced as 87-base-pair reads on the Illumina HiSeq System. From the authors' description of their analysis: A later analysis tallied approximately 87 million unique TCR beta chains across the 666 repertoires, and approximately 12 million of those chains were shared by two or more donors. To remove PCR and sequencing errors, raw reads were error-corrected and collapsed into unique sequences using a nearest-neighbor algorithm that merged closely related sequences. To assign V, D and J gene segments, CDR3 sequences were aligned to IMGT reference sequences. For a sequence to be retained, a match of at least six nucleotides was required to both a V gene segment and a J gene segment. Rearrangements were classified as productive when the CDR3 lacked stop codons and remained in frame with V and J, and all other rearrangements were classified as non-productive. Following IMGT convention, CDR3 was defined as the stretch from the second conserved V-encoded cysteine to the conserved J-encoded phenylalanine. The earlier analysis of roughly 590 of the donors excluded any sequence lacking an unambiguous match to a single V gene segment. An earlier analysis of several hundred of the donors called V segments functional above 56.7% productive rearrangements and segregating when the between-donor standard deviation exceeded 5%. A statistical classification framework was developed to diagnose cytomegalovirus status using the catalog of TCR beta chain sequences. In a later analysis, V and J genes were assigned by comparing TCR nucleotide sequences against IMGT/GENE-DB human TR gene sequences. In a later analysis, CDR3 sequences and most-parsimonious VDJ recombination scenarios were assigned using the TCRdist pipeline. In a later analysis, each TCR beta chain was defined by its CDR3 amino acid sequence together with its V-gene family, and reads without a unique V-gene family were excluded. A later analysis removed over 500 highly shared, low-generation-probability nucleotide sequences to deal with suspected cross-contamination and a sequencing artifact. A later analysis calculated a clonal expansion index for each public chain from normalized within-repertoire ranks of inferred template counts. In a later analysis, generation probabilities were computed with a VDJ recombination model fitted to out-of-frame rearrangements, and the resulting probabilities were checked against IGoR. Hypergeometric tests were used in a later analysis to score TCR-TCR, TCR-HLA and TCR-CMV co-occurrence, with a repertoire-size bias correction applied to the TCR pairs. In a later analysis, false discovery rates were estimated by permuting HLA or CMV assignments 20 times. A later analysis grouped co-occurring TCRs with DBSCAN, adding TCRdist sequence similarity when clustering within HLA-allele-positive subsets. Repertoires with fewer than 30,000 or more than 120,000 public chains were left out of co-occurrence clustering, as were roughly five repertoires with anomalous nucleotide sharing. In TCRdb, the immuneACCESS table is reduced to in-frame sequences with V and J assigned. These tables do not hold every clone; where another copy was compared, an unresolved V gene accounts for under half, and the others remain unexplained. For V, J and clone size, that table is used; D and trimming come from the DNA. The sample yields roughly 170,000 clones; more than 65% were counted once. The ten largest account for approximately 1.6% of the sample.

In total, 600 or so healthy bone marrow donors made up the cohort. At the time of sampling, every cohort member was nominally healthy, though immune exposures that went unrecorded were likely present. The donor tested CMV seronegative and was one of the 352 seronegative cohort members. A peripheral blood sample was provided by each donor, and peripheral blood mononuclear cells were used for TCR beta sequencing. The Qiagen DNeasy Blood Extraction Kit was used to extract genomic DNA from the blood cell samples. A word on this clone: There is no known antigen for this receptor. No base quality values were provided; no much bigger clone lies one nucleotide off.

This clonotype was sampled from a woman in her twenties or thirties in good health and CMV-seronegative. Sequences were obtained from PBMCs.

The CDR3 region reads CASSQDSDTGELFF. The nucleotide sequence reads TGCGCCAGCAGCCAAGATAGTGATACCGGGGAGCTGTTTTTT. The V and J segments used are TRBV4-3 and TRBJ2-2, with the D gene not clear enough to name. V is pared back by 0 bases and J by 5 bases, with 7 bases lying between the germline termini. The germline V gene provides CDR1 LGHNA and CDR2 YSLEER. The CDR3 sequence holds 14 residues, the cysteine and phenylalanine included. CDR3 DNA is the only sequence kept; it has 42 bases, read in frame from the first base.